These 10 T cell receptor beta chains were sequenced from one sample in a study of cytomegalovirus exposure and HLA in healthy donors. With 60 Vbeta and 13 Jbeta primers, the PCR was carried out. This table comes from immunoSEQ multiplex PCR, and its TCRdb copy is limited to in-frame clones, with some not included. Of roughly 150,000 clones in the sample, 82% were seen once. Input material: PBMCs. The receptors originated from a girl aged 2 to 10 in good health and CMV-seropositive.

J is TRBJ2-7 and V is TRBV7-6, with 7 bases that match TRBD1. The CDR3 runs to 15 residues. J was trimmed by 3 bases and V by 4 bases; bases with no gene match: 9. Germline CDR1 is SGHVS and CDR2 is FNYEAQ. CDR3 sequence (DNA): TGTGCCAGCAGCTATGAACAGGGGACCTTCTACGAGCAGTACTTC. Its translation is CASSYEQGTFYEQYF.

The gene calls are TRBV7-9 and TRBJ2-5; 7 bases match TRBD2. The V gene end was trimmed by 6 bases and the J gene end by 5 bases; junction bases not matched to a gene: 15. CDR3 length equals 16 residues. CDR1 SEHNR and CDR2 FQNEAQ come from the germline V gene (reference sequence). The CDR3, as DNA: TGTGCCAGCAGTCCCCGGGACGGGAGGCTATGGGAGACCCAGTACTTC. Translated: CASSPRDGRLWETQYF.

The rearrangement links TRBV7-3 to TRBJ2-1; D perhaps matches TRBD2 (6 bases). The CDR3 length is 14 residues. CDR1 SGHTA and CDR2 FQGTGA come from the germline V gene. The V end was cut by 0 bases, the J end by 9 bases, with 12 bases between. The CDR3 region is CASSLTVTGGEQFF. Here the CDR3 DNA reads TGTGCCAGCAGCTTAACGGTAACCGGGGGTGAGCAGTTCTTC.

The rearrangement links TRBV6-1 to TRBJ2-3, with D uncertain. The germline V gene has CDR1 MNHNS and CDR2 SASEGT. V was clipped by 8 bases and J by 6 bases, with 15 bases between them. The CDR3 totals 13 residues. CDR3: CASRPLTRDTQYF. The CDR3, as DNA: TGTGCCAGCCGGCCTCTGACAAGGGATACGCAGTATTTT.

The chain recombines TRBV4-1 with TRBJ2-5, with D tentatively TRBD2 (6 bases). V gave up 0 bases and J gave up 4 bases, with 9 bases separating them. This CDR3 is built from 14 residues. In germline, CDR1 is MGHRA, CDR2 YSYEKL. The CDR3 sequence is CASSQDGSGETQYF. Here the CDR3 DNA reads TGCGCCAGCAGCCAAGATGGTAGCGGAGAGACCCAGTACTTC.

The chain joins TRBV30 to TRBJ2-3, with 10 bases aligning to TRBD2. The CDR3 contains 16 residues. Germline loops: CDR1 GTSNPN, CDR2 SVGIG (reference sequence). With V trimmed by 4 bases and J by 2 bases, 9 bases remained unmatched. The chain's CDR3 is CAWKSSGRGPTDTQYF. The CDR3 DNA follows: TGTGCCTGGAAATCAAGCGGGAGGGGCCCCACAGATACGCAGTATTTT.

This clone was detected only once. The CDR3 sequence is CASSYSPSGDQPQHF. The DNA of the CDR3 is TGTGCCAGCAGTTACTCGCCTTCAGGGGATCAGCCCCAGCATTTT. The genes are TRBV6-6 and TRBJ1-5; TRBD1 might be the D (6 bases). This CDR3 has 15 amino acids. Germline lookup yields CDR1 MNHNY and CDR2 SVGAGI (reference sequence). The V and J ends lost 0 bases and 5 bases respectively, with 11 bases between them.

This clone was observed a handful of times. V gene TRBV13 combines with J gene TRBJ2-1, with 8 bases lining up with TRBD2. CDR1 and CDR2 (germline): PRHDT, FYEKMQ (reference sequence). V shed 3 bases, J shed 0 bases, and the junction held 13 bases outside the gene matches. This CDR3 is 19 amino acids long. CDR3 loop: CASSLTSAPPPSSYNEQFF. CDR3 in DNA: TGTGCCAGCAGCTTGACTAGCGCTCCCCCCCCTAGCTCCTACAATGAGCAGTTCTTC.

The V call is TRBV11-1, the J call TRBJ2-1; D is ambiguous. This CDR3 is built from 17 residues. V shed 2 bases and J shed 0 bases, with 14 bases lying between them. The germline V gene has CDR1 SGHAT and CDR2 FQDESV (reference sequence). The CDR3 loop is CASSLPSTRRSYNEQFF. DNA for the CDR3: TGTGCCAGCAGCTTACCCTCGACAAGACGCTCCTACAATGAGCAGTTCTTC.

The J gene is TRBJ2-5, the V gene TRBV27, with TRBD1 matching 8 bases. Unmatched junction bases numbered 4, after V lost 0 bases and J lost 7 bases. This CDR3 has 14 residues. The germline CDR1 and CDR2 sequences are MNHEY and SMNVEV (reference sequence). This CDR3 reads CASSLSRGLGTQYF. CDR3 in DNA: TGTGCCAGCAGTTTATCCAGGGGGCTGGGGACCCAGTACTTC.